Listed below are T cell receptor beta chains from one sample, sequenced in a study of T-cell memory formation after mild COVID-19. Using its own MiXCR run on the 5' RACE reads, TCRdb lists one record per CDR3 protein. The table shows roughly 300,000 distinct CDR3 sequences, with over 7% occurring only once. Sample: PBMCs or a T cell subset sorted from them (not recorded which). The receptors were sampled from a young man who had mild COVID-19 (a few samples of this study predate the infection). Cell type and time point are not known. Each CDR3 is given with its conserved first and last residue. D genes are given only for firm matches. Size values are once, few and many counts, or a class for expanded clones, and some rows have none.

d_call,v_call,clone_size,j_call,cdr3_nt,cdr3_aa
TRBD1,TRBV20-1,many,TRBJ2-5,TGCAGTGCTAGCGGGGAGCTCCGGGACAGGGGCGGGGAGACCCAGTACTTC,CSASGELRDRGGETQYF
-,TRBV6-5,many,TRBJ1-1,TGTGCCAGCAGTTCCAACCGTAGGAACACTGAAGCTTTCTTT,CASSSNRRNTEAFF
TRBD2,TRBV6-2/TRBV6-3,many,TRBJ2-3,TGTGCCAGCAGTTACCGTGCTAGCGGTAGCACAGATACGCAGTATTTT,CASSYRASGSTDTQYF
TRBD2,TRBV4-1,few,TRBJ2-2,TGCGCCAGCAGCCAAGTACCAGCGGGGGGGCTAAACACCGGGGAGCTGTTTTTT,CASSQVPAGGLNTGELFF
-,TRBV27,-,TRBJ1-2,TGTGCCAGCAGTTTTCTGGGGGCGTTGGGCTACACCTTC,CASSFLGALGYTF
-,TRBV29-1,-,TRBJ2-3,TGCAGCGTTGCCTGGATTCAGCAAGGCACAGATACGCAGTATTTT,CSVAWIQQGTDTQYF
TRBD2,TRBV20-1,many,TRBJ2-3,TGCAGTGCTAGAGGGCTGGAGGTAGCGGGGGATGCGCAGTATTTT,CSARGLEVAGDAQYF
-,TRBV11-3,few,TRBJ2-3,TGTGCCAGCAGCTTAAAGTGGGGCACAGATACGCAGTATTTT,CASSLKWGTDTQYF
-,TRBV5-1,-,TRBJ1-6,TGCGCCAGCAGCTTGGTGGGGGCCGCGAATTCACCCCTCCACTTT,CASSLVGAANSPLHF
-,TRBV9,-,TRBJ2-5,TGTGCCAGCAGCGAGGGACCCTTGGGAGAGACCCAGTACTTC,CASSEGPLGETQYF
TRBD1,TRBV12-3/TRBV12-4,many,TRBJ1-6,TGTGCCAGCAGGTTGGACAGGGTAGATAATTCACCCCTCCACTTT,CASRLDRVDNSPLHF
-,TRBV7-9,few,TRBJ2-1,TGTGCCAGCAGCTTAGCCCTGACCCTAGGGGTGCACAATGAGCAGTTCTTC,CASSLALTLGVHNEQFF
TRBD2,TRBV12-3/TRBV12-4,many,TRBJ2-3,TGTGCCAGCAGTTTGGGAAGACGGGGCGGGGGGGCCACAGATACGCAGTATTTT,CASSLGRRGGGATDTQYF
-,TRBV29-1,few,TRBJ1-1,TGCAGCACGACCGGGACAAACACTGAAGCTTTCTTT,CSTTGTNTEAFF
-,TRBV29-1,-,TRBJ2-1,TGCAGCGTAATGCCGGGATTTAGTGAGCAGTTCTTC,CSVMPGFSEQFF
-,TRBV7-9,many,TRBJ2-2,TGTGCCAGCGGCATACTTACGACGGGGACGGCGAACACCGGGGAGCTGTTTTTT,CASGILTTGTANTGELFF
TRBD2,TRBV9,few,TRBJ2-3,TGTGCCAGCAGCGTACAGGAACTAGCGGGGGGGCGTCGCACAGATACGCAGTATTTT,CASSVQELAGGRRTDTQYF
-,TRBV5-1,many,TRBJ2-5,TGCGCCAGCAGCTTTGCCCAAGAGACCCAGTACTTC,CASSFAQETQYF
-,TRBV6-6,few,TRBJ2-5,TGTGCCAGCACCCGAAGGGGTGGTTTTGGGGGAGAAGAGACCCAGTACTTC,CASTRRGGFGGEETQYF
-,TRBV20-1,few,TRBJ2-5,TGCAGTGCTAGAGACGCGAGGGGAGTAAAAGAGACCCAGTACTTC,CSARDARGVKETQYF
-,TRBV5-1,many,TRBJ2-1,TGCGCCAGCAGCCCCCGGGGCGATGAGCAGTTCTTC,CASSPRGDEQFF
-,TRBV6-2/TRBV6-3,-,TRBJ2-6,TGTGCCAGCAGTCGTCAGTGGGCTGGGGCCAACGTCCTGACTTTC,CASSRQWAGANVLTF
-,TRBV5-1,many,TRBJ2-5,TGCGCCAGCAGCTTGGAACTAGGAGAGACCCAGTACTTC,CASSLELGETQYF
TRBD2,TRBV12-3/TRBV12-4,few,TRBJ2-2,TGTGCGCTTCGTCTAGCGGGGGACCCGAACACCGGGGAGCTGTTTTTT,CALRLAGDPNTGELFF
-,TRBV27,few,TRBJ2-5,TGTGCCAGCAGGGTCACAGGGTTGTTAGGGACCCAGTACTTC,CASRVTGLLGTQYF
TRBD1,TRBV5-1,few,TRBJ2-1,TGCGCCAGCAGCCCTGGACAGGGTTTCAATGAGCAGTTCTTC,CASSPGQGFNEQFF
-,TRBV6-5,few,TRBJ2-1,TGTGCCAGCAGTTACTCGACGGCAGGTGGCAATGAGCAGTTCTTC,CASSYSTAGGNEQFF
-,TRBV10-3,-,TRBJ2-7,TGTGCCAGCCGGGTCAAACATGAGCAGTACTTC,CASRVKHEQYF
-,TRBV6-2/TRBV6-3,-,TRBJ1-5,TGTGCCAGCAGTTACTCGATCTCGCGACCCCAGCATTTT,CASSYSISRPQHF
-,TRBV5-1,-,TRBJ1-2,TGCGCCAGCAGCTTGGCCTCTGGTAACGGCTACACCTTC,CASSLASGNGYTF
-,TRBV3-1,few,TRBJ2-7,TGTGCCAGCAGCCCTGGGAGGCGACTCATCTACGAGCAGTACTTC,CASSPGRRLIYEQYF
TRBD2,TRBV3-1,few,TRBJ2-5,TGTGCCAGCAGCCACGCGGGAGCGGGGTTTTGGGAGACCCAGTACTTC,CASSHAGAGFWETQYF
-,TRBV19,-,TRBJ1-1,TGTGCCAGTATTGACTACACTGAAGCTTTCTTT,CASIDYTEAFF
-,TRBV7-2,few,TRBJ2-2,TGTGCCAGCAGCTTAGAATGGTACGGGGAGCTGTTTTTT,CASSLEWYGELFF
TRBD1,TRBV20-1,-,TRBJ2-2,TGCAGTGCTAGAGCCGCGGACAGGGGGCCCACCGGGGAGCTGTTTTTT,CSARAADRGPTGELFF
TRBD2,TRBV5-1,many,TRBJ2-1,TGCGCCAGCAGACCGACTAGCGGGGGGTACAATGAGCAGTTCTTC,CASRPTSGGYNEQFF
TRBD2,TRBV29-1,-,TRBJ2-5,TGCAGCTATAGCGGGGGGGACCAAGAGACCCAGTACTTC,CSYSGGDQETQYF
-,TRBV11-2,many,TRBJ2-1,TGTGCCAGCAGCTTAAGGCTCAACATCGATGAGCAGTTCTTC,CASSLRLNIDEQFF
-,TRBV5-1,many,TRBJ2-2,TGCGCCAGCAGCTTGCGAGTCCACACCGGGGAGCTGTTTTTT,CASSLRVHTGELFF
-,TRBV5-1,few,TRBJ2-5,TGCGCCAGCAGCCCGGGGGCGGGGCAATCGCAAGAGACCCAGTACTTC,CASSPGAGQSQETQYF
-,TRBV19,few,TRBJ2-5,TGTGCCAGTAGTACGACTAGTAGAGAGACCCAGTACTTC,CASSTTSRETQYF
-,TRBV5-1,many,TRBJ2-7,TGCGCCAGCAGCCCTCAGACCGGGCCCCAGGAGAAGTACTTC,CASSPQTGPQEKYF
-,TRBV12-5,-,TRBJ2-2,TGTGCTAGTGGTTTGGTTGGGGGGCGCTTCGGGGAGCTGTTTTTT,CASGLVGGRFGELFF
-,TRBV12-3/TRBV12-4,many,TRBJ1-2,TGTGCCAGCAGTCTGATGGGGGACTATGGCTACACCTTC,CASSLMGDYGYTF
TRBD1,TRBV9,few,TRBJ2-1,TGTGCCAGCAGCCCCCCGTCCGGACAGGGTGGCAATGAGCAGTTCTTC,CASSPPSGQGGNEQFF
TRBD1,TRBV15,few,TRBJ2-4,TGTGCCACCAGCACCATGGTGACAGGGGTTGGGGCCAAAAACATTCAGTACTTC,CATSTMVTGVGAKNIQYF